These 28 T cell receptor beta chains were all obtained from the same sample, sequenced in a study of T cell changes during pregnancy in multiple sclerosis. Only in-frame clones appear in the TCRdb table, and some are missing; sequencing was by immunoSEQ multiplex PCR. The sample includes about 69,000 clones, 90% to 95% seen only once; the top ten take about 0.3%. This material consisted of CD4+ T cells from peripheral blood mononuclear cells, taken in the third trimester of pregnancy. The receptor source for this set is a female donor in good health, enrolled as a control in a pregnancy study.

In its sample, this clone was seen once. The chain couples TRBV7-9 to TRBJ1-2; no firm D call. Trimming stripped 5 bases from V and 7 bases from J, with 8 bases between. Germline V gives CDR1 SEHNR, CDR2 FQNEAQ (reference sequence). The CDR3 extends over 11 amino acids. This CDR3 reads CASSPMPGYTF. The CDR3, as DNA: TGTGCCAGCAGCCCTATGCCTGGCTACACCTTC.

This clone has only one observation. The gene calls are TRBV5-1 and TRBJ2-5; 7 bases agree with TRBD2. Germline CDR1 is SGHRS and CDR2 is YFSETQ. The V segment lost 2 bases and the J segment 1 base; nucleotides outside the gene matches: 5. CDR3 length: 15 residues. CDR3 in DNA: TGCGCCAGCAGCTTTTCCTCGGGGGGCCAAGAGACCCAGTACTTC. Amino acids: CASSFSSGGQETQYF.

The rearrangement links TRBV7-2 to TRBJ2-7, with unresolved D. V dropped 3 bases and J dropped 4 bases, with 13 bases sitting between them. This CDR3 is 14 amino acids long. Germline V gene sequence: CDR1 SGHTA, CDR2 FQGNSA. CDR3 in DNA: TGTGCCAGCAGCTTGATACCTACCTTTTACGAGCAGTACTTC. Amino acids: CASSLIPTFYEQYF.

The chain combines TRBV7-9 with TRBJ2-7, with D unresolved. The CDR3 runs 16 residues. Germline CDR1 is SEHNR and CDR2 is FQNEAQ (reference sequence). V was shortened by 4 bases and J by 0 bases, with 16 bases between the two germline ends. CDR3 in DNA: TGTGCCAGCAGCTCCCTAGTCTCCGGCCTCTCCTACGAGCAGTACTTC. It translates to CASSSLVSGLSYEQYF.

This chain uses TRBV2 with TRBJ2-2, with D perhaps matching TRBD1 (6 bases). Between the trimmed V and J ends, which lost 11 bases and 3 bases, there was a span of 16 bases. CDR1 is SNHLY and CDR2 is FYNNEI in the germline V gene. The CDR3 runs 14 residues. CDR3 DNA: TGTGCCGGAACCGGGACAAGTCACACCGGGGAGCTGTTTTTT. Amino acid sequence: CAGTGTSHTGELFF.

This chain connects TRBV10-3 to TRBJ1-5, with 8 nucleotides matching TRBD1. This CDR3 region has 15 residues. The germline CDR1 and CDR2 sequences are ENHRY and SYGVKD. With V trimmed by 9 bases and J by 1 base, 8 bases remained unmatched. The chain's CDR3 is CAIGVTGESNQPQHF. CDR3 coding DNA: TGTGCCATTGGAGTGACAGGGGAAAGCAATCAGCCCCAGCATTTT.

V is TRBV27 and J is TRBJ1-1; 10 bases map to TRBD1. The CDR3 length is 16 residues. V was clipped by 3 bases and J by 4 bases; unmatched bases: 8. Germline lookup yields CDR1 MNHEY and CDR2 SMNVEV (reference sequence). CDR3 coding DNA: TGTGCCAGCAGTTTTTATCTGGGACAGGGGTTCACTGAAGCTTTCTTT. This encodes CASSFYLGQGFTEAFF.

The rearrangement links TRBV19 to TRBJ2-5, with 14 bases that match TRBD2. Germline V lookup: CDR1 LNHDA, CDR2 SQIVND (reference sequence). CDR3 length: 16 residues. Germline trimming cut 4 bases from V and 4 bases from J; bases unmatched to any gene: 5. This chain's CDR3 is CASSTQGLAGVETQYF. CDR3 DNA sequence: TGTGCCAGTAGTACGCAGGGACTAGCGGGGGTAGAGACCCAGTACTTC.

The gene calls are TRBV5-1 and TRBJ1-3; no clear D. The CDR3 totals 15 residues. From germline, CDR1 is SGHRS and CDR2 YFSETQ. V was cut by 0 bases and J by 0 bases, with 7 bases left in between. The CDR3 DNA reads as TGCGCCAGCAGCTTGGACTCTTACTCTGGAAACACCATATATTTT. This translates into CASSLDSYSGNTIYF. The complete variable domain, with remaining parts taken from reference TRBV5-1 and TRBJ1-3, reads KAGVTQTPRYLIKTRGQQVTLSCSPISGHRSVSWYQQTPGQGLQFLFEYFSETQRNKGNFPGRFSGRQFSNSRSEMNVSTLELGDSALYLCASSLDSYSGNTIYFGEGSWLTVV.

This clone appeared once. V and J are TRBV4-3 and TRBJ1-1, with a tentative D call TRBD1 (5 bases). Germline V gene sequence: CDR1 LGHNA, CDR2 YSLEER. CDR3 length: 13 residues. The V gene lost 0 bases and the J gene lost 11 bases, with 13 bases spanning the gap. The chain's CDR3 is CASSQDGEGLAFF. The CDR3 coding sequence is TGCGCCAGCAGCCAAGATGGGGAGGGGCTTGCTTTCTTT.

The V call is TRBV9, the J call TRBJ2-2, with TRBD2 matching 11 bases. Trimming at V came to 0 bases and at J to 6 bases, leaving 4 bases not matched to a gene. Germline values: CDR1 SGDLS, CDR2 YYNGEE. The CDR3 spans 16 residues. The CDR3 coding sequence is TGTGCCAGCAGCGTAGAGGTAGCGGGGGGGGCCGGGGAGCTGTTTTTT. Amino acid sequence: CASSVEVAGGAGELFF.

V usage is TRBV27 and J usage is TRBJ1-2; maybe TRBD1 (5 bases). The length of the CDR3 is 17 residues. Trimming took 4 bases from V and 4 from J, leaving 22 bases between them. Germline loops: CDR1 MNHEY, CDR2 SMNVEV (reference sequence). In DNA, the CDR3 is TGTGCCAGCAGTTGGAAGTTCAGGGCAGGGTCATTCTATGGCTACACCTTC. This gives the protein CASSWKFRAGSFYGYTF.

The chain employs TRBV30 and TRBJ1-3; D may be TRBD1 (5 bases). V lost 4 bases to trimming and J lost 0 bases, with 16 bases between them. The CDR3 is made up of 16 amino acids. CDR1 is GTSNPN and CDR2 is SVGIG in the germline V gene (reference sequence). The CDR3 loop reads CAWTVDSAISGNTIYF. The CDR3 nucleotides are TGTGCCTGGACCGTTGACAGCGCGATCTCTGGAAACACCATATATTTT.

The chain recombines TRBV5-8 with TRBJ1-2, with 7 nucleotides matching TRBD1. The CDR3 runs 15 residues. Germline CDR1 reads SGHTS; CDR2 reads YDEGEE. The J segment lost 4 bases and the V segment lost 4 bases, leaving 10 bases of the junction unmatched. This chain's CDR3 is CASSLDRVRPYGYTF. The DNA for the CDR3 is TGTGCCAGCAGCCTCGACAGGGTCCGACCCTATGGCTACACCTTC.

The rearrangement joins TRBV15 to TRBJ1-2; tentative D call: TRBD1 (6 bases). The germline V gene has CDR1 LNHNV and CDR2 YYDKDF (reference sequence). Deletions cut 2 bases from V and 8 bases from J, with 21 bases between. There are 16 residues in the CDR3. CDR3 DNA sequence: TGTGCCACCAGCAGACATAACCTCAGGGGAGTCGAGGGCTACACCTTC. Its protein product is CATSRHNLRGVEGYTF. Combining the CDR3 with reference TRBV15 and TRBJ1-2 gives the whole variable domain DAMVIQNPRYQVTQFGKPVTLSCSQTLNHNVMYWYQQKSSQAPKLLFHYYDKDFNNEADTPDNFQSRRPNTSFCFLDIRSPGLGDTAMYLCATSRHNLRGVEGYTFGSGTRLTVV.

This chain joins TRBV6-4 and TRBJ2-5, with D possibly TRBD1 on 6 matching bases. Trimming shortened V by 10 bases and J by 5 bases, and 17 bases separated the two germline ends. In germline, CDR1 is MRHNA, CDR2 SNTAGT. The CDR3 has 13 amino acids. The CDR3 coding sequence is TGTGCCACCGCCCGGACAGAGTGGGAGACCCAGTACTTC. Translation gives CATARTEWETQYF.

The J gene is TRBJ2-1, the V gene TRBV7-2; 10 nucleotides line up with TRBD2. Germline V CDR1 and CDR2: SGHTA, FQGNSA. V shed 2 bases, J shed 8 bases, and the junction held 9 bases outside the gene matches. The CDR3 totals 16 residues. The CDR3 DNA follows: TGTGCCAGCAGCTTATTTTCCAGCGGGGGGGACCATGAGCAGTTCTTC. As protein: CASSLFSSGGDHEQFF.

This clone was detected a few times. This chain connects TRBV7-9 to TRBJ1-1; D is perhaps TRBD1 (5 bases). CDR1 and CDR2 from the germline V gene are SEHNR and FQNEAQ (reference sequence). V lost 5 bases, J lost 1 base, and 8 bases lay in between. CDR3 length: 13 residues. The CDR3 DNA reads as TGTGCCAGCAGCCCAACAGGGAACACTGAAGCTTTCTTT. This encodes CASSPTGNTEAFF.

The CDR3 sequence is CASSLQGRNTEAFF. As DNA, the CDR3 is TGTGCCAGCAGCCTTCAGGGGCGGAACACTGAAGCTTTCTTT. V usage is TRBV7-3 and J usage is TRBJ1-1; D is perhaps TRBD1 (6 bases). CDR3 size: 14 residues. Trimming stripped 5 bases from V and 1 base from J, with 11 bases between. Germline V gene lookup returns CDR1 SGHTA and CDR2 FQGTGA.

The V call is TRBV19, the J call TRBJ2-3; no reliable D call. The CDR3 is made up of 16 amino acids. Trimming stripped 5 bases from V and 0 bases from J, with 15 bases between. Germline assignment: CDR1 LNHDA and CDR2 SQIVND (reference sequence). CDR3 sequence (DNA): TGTGCCAGTAGTCCAATGAGGAGAGCTAGCACAGATACGCAGTATTTT. Translating gives CASSPMRRASTDTQYF.

V is TRBV5-1 and J is TRBJ2-3; a weak D match, TRBD2 (6 bases). Germline V gene data show CDR1 as SGHRS and CDR2 as YFSETQ. The CDR3 sequence is 18 residues long. V lost 1 base and J 0 bases, leaving 18 bases between the germline ends. The CDR3 nucleotides read TGCGCCAGCAGCTTGACCTACGCTGGAGGGACGAGCACAGATACGCAGTATTTT. Translating it yields CASSLTYAGGTSTDTQYF.

This chain joins TRBV12-5 and TRBJ2-3, with D tentatively TRBD1 (5 bases). Germline lookup yields CDR1 LGHNT and CDR2 FRNRAP. The CDR3 covers 15 residues. V dropped 4 bases and J dropped 0 bases, with 11 bases sitting between them. The CDR3 DNA sequence: TGTGCTAGTGGTTCCGACAGAGCCAGCACAGATACGCAGTATTTT. Translated: CASGSDRASTDTQYF.

The V and J genes are TRBV6-5 and TRBJ2-1; 7 nucleotides match TRBD1. The junction had 7 bases not matched to a gene; V was cut back by 3 bases and J by 2 bases. CDR1 and CDR2 from the germline V gene are MNHEY and SVGAGI. The CDR3 runs 16 residues. CDR3 coding DNA: TGTGCCAGCAGTTATTCAAACAGGGGTCCCTACAATGAGCAGTTCTTC. Translating it yields CASSYSNRGPYNEQFF.

The J gene is TRBJ1-1, the V gene TRBV6-5, with D perhaps matching TRBD1 (5 bases). V was pared by 4 bases and J by 4 bases, with 7 bases between. The CDR3 loop spans 12 amino acids. The germline V gene encodes CDR1 MNHEY and CDR2 SVGAGI. Here the CDR3 reads CASSLQGTEAFF. CDR3 sequence (DNA): TGTGCCAGCAGTTTGCAGGGCACTGAAGCTTTCTTT.

A single count supports this clone. In nucleotides, the CDR3 is TGCGCCAGCAGCTTGGGGACAGGGGGCCACAATGAGCAGTTCTTC. Its translation is CASSLGTGGHNEQFF. The genes are TRBV5-1 and TRBJ2-1; 11 bases are a match to TRBD1. Losses at the gene ends were 0 bases for V and 5 bases for J; bases not matched to a gene: 1. The CDR3 totals 15 residues. CDR1 and CDR2 (germline): SGHRS, YFSETQ.

On this clone itself: One end of the junction is discordant with germline, which a read error may explain. The chain has TRBV30 and TRBJ2-3, with TRBD2 identical over 9 bases. Germline V gene data show CDR1 as GTSNPN and CDR2 as SVGIG (reference sequence). The CDR3 length is 16 residues. CDR3: CTWSVGLAGGGDTQYF. In DNA, the CDR3 is TGTACCTGGAGTGTAGGGTTGGCGGGGGGGGGAGATACGCAGTATTTT.

The V and J genes are TRBV30 and TRBJ2-2; no definite D call. CDR1 GTSNPN and CDR2 SVGIG come from the germline V gene (reference sequence). The CDR3 is made up of 13 amino acids. Trimming cost V 0 bases and J 7 bases, with 9 bases left between them. CDR3 amino acids: CAWSVLFHGELFF. The CDR3, as DNA: TGTGCCTGGAGTGTACTTTTCCACGGGGAGCTGTTTTTT. Supplemented by reference TRBV30 and TRBJ2-2, the full variable domain reads SQTIHQWPATLVQPVGSPLSLECTVEGTSNPNLYWYRQAAGRGLQLLFYSVGIGQISSEVPQNLSASRPQDRQFILSSKKLLLSDSGFYLCAWSVLFHGELFFGEGSRLTVL.

J is TRBJ2-7 and V is TRBV5-1; 9 bases fit TRBD1. This CDR3 is 17 amino acids long. V trimming: 4 bases; J trimming: 3 bases; junction bases outside the gene matches: 14. Germline CDR1 and CDR2: SGHRS and YFSETQ. For the CDR3, the DNA is TGCGCCAGCAGCGGAGAAACGGGACAGGGAGAGGGCTACGAGCAGTACTTC. It specifies CASSGETGQGEGYEQYF.